The 16 T cell receptor beta chains below were found in one sample sequenced in a study of cytomegalovirus exposure and HLA in healthy donors. Researchers ran the PCR with 60 Vbeta and 13 Jbeta primers. Data came from immunoSEQ multiplex PCR; TCRdb stores just in-frame clones and leaves some out. The table has about 190,000 clones, 74% seen once. The specimen sequenced was PBMCs. These receptors were obtained from a woman aged 30 to 39 in good health and CMV-seropositive.

In nucleotides, the CDR3 is TGTGCCAGCAGTGCGTCAACCGGGACAGGGGGTTCCTACGAGCAGTACTTC. Its translation: CASSASTGTGGSYEQYF. The genes are TRBV6-1 and TRBJ2-7, with 11 bases that match TRBD1. Trimming at V came to 4 bases and at J to 1 base, leaving 9 bases not matched to a gene. The CDR3 is 17 amino acids. Germline V gives CDR1 MNHNS, CDR2 SASEGT.

The chain combines TRBV4-1 with TRBJ2-5; D is perhaps TRBD1 (6 bases). Deletions cut 0 bases from V and 2 bases from J, with 10 bases between. CDR1 MGHRA and CDR2 YSYEKL come from the germline V gene. The CDR3 runs to 15 residues. The CDR3, as DNA: TGCGCCAGCAGCCAAGAGGGGGCGGAACAAGAGACCCAGTACTTC. It encodes CASSQEGAEQETQYF.

V is TRBV6-1 and J is TRBJ2-2, with a tentative D call TRBD2 (6 bases). This CDR3 has 14 residues. Per the germline V gene, CDR1 is MNHNS and CDR2 is SASEGT. Trimming shortened V by 9 bases and J by 2 bases, and 13 bases separated the two germline ends. The CDR3 DNA sequence: TGTGCCAGATCCCAGGGACTCAACACCGGGGAGCTGTTTTTT. Amino acids: CARSQGLNTGELFF.

This clone showed up just once. The V call is TRBV11-2, the J call TRBJ2-2, with TRBD2 matching over 7 bases. This CDR3 comprises 16 residues. The junction had 9 bases not matched to a gene; V was cut back by 3 bases and J by 5 bases. The germline V gene encodes CDR1 SGHAT and CDR2 FQNNGV. The CDR3 DNA follows: TGTGCCAGCAGCTTTCGTGGGAGGGGTAATACCGGGGAGCTGTTTTTT. Protein: CASSFRGRGNTGELFF. Variable domain in full (rest from reference TRBV11-2 and TRBJ2-2): EAGVAQSPRYKIIEKRQSVAFWCNPISGHATLYWYQQILGQGPKLLIQFQNNGVVDDSQLPKDRFSAERLKGVDSTLKIQPAKLEDSAVYLCASSFRGRGNTGELFFGEGSRLTVL.

The rearrangement joins TRBV28 to TRBJ1-4; TRBD1 matches 7 bases. V lost 6 bases, J lost 1 base, and 2 bases stayed unmatched. This CDR3 contains 14 residues. The germline V gene has CDR1 MDHEN and CDR2 SYDVKM. CDR3 residues: CASRRTGTNEKLFF. The CDR3 nucleotides read TGTGCCAGCAGACGGACAGGAACTAATGAAAAACTGTTTTTT.

The rearrangement uses TRBV2 and TRBJ2-3; perhaps TRBD2 as D (6 bases). Trimming removed 2 bases from V and 2 bases from J, with 11 bases in between. Germline CDR1 is SNHLY and CDR2 is FYNNEI. CDR3 size: 15 residues. CDR3 in amino acids: CASSEPGRNTDTQYF. DNA for the CDR3: TGTGCCAGCAGTGAACCCGGGAGAAACACAGATACGCAGTATTTT.

The CDR3 sequence is CASRTLGGGHGYTF. The CDR3 DNA is TGTGCCAGCAGAACCCTCGGGGGGGGCCATGGCTACACCTTC. The chain carries TRBV6-5 and TRBJ1-2; D is perhaps TRBD1 (6 bases). Germline V CDR1 and CDR2: MNHEY, SVGAGI. The CDR3 runs to 14 residues. The V end was cut by 6 bases, the J end by 6 bases, with 17 bases between.

The V gene is TRBV29-1, the J gene TRBJ2-1, with a possible D match to TRBD1 (5 bases). Trimming took 0 bases from V and 4 from J, leaving 13 bases between them. Germline values: CDR1 SQVTM, CDR2 ANQGSEA. The CDR3 sequence is 15 residues long. CDR3 bases: TGCAGCGTTGAAGATGTGAGACAGATATACAATGAGCAGTTCTTC. Amino acid sequence: CSVEDVRQIYNEQFF.

This clone has a single count. V gene TRBV5-1 combines with J gene TRBJ1-1; D is uncertain. CDR1 is SGHRS and CDR2 is YFSETQ in the germline V gene. This CDR3 has 14 residues. The ends were cut back, 2 bases at V and 1 base at J, with 9 bases in the middle. CDR3 coding DNA: TGCGCCAGCAGCTTAACACCCCCGAACACTGAAGCTTTCTTT. Protein sequence: CASSLTPPNTEAFF.

This clone was recorded once. The chain uses TRBV7-9 and TRBJ2-2; TRBD2 matches 13 bases. There are 18 residues in the CDR3. V was pared by 4 bases and J by 3 bases, with 8 bases of the junction left unmatched. The germline CDR1 and CDR2 sequences are SEHNR and FQNEAQ (reference sequence). CDR3 in amino acids: CASSYQKGLAGDTGELFF. CDR3 sequence (DNA): TGTGCCAGCAGCTACCAAAAAGGACTAGCGGGGGACACCGGGGAGCTGTTTTTT.

The V and J genes are TRBV6-4 and TRBJ1-2, with 8 nucleotides matching TRBD1. The CDR3 has 15 amino acids. Unmatched junction bases numbered 3, after V lost 1 base and J lost 2 bases. Germline lookup yields CDR1 MRHNA and CDR2 SNTAGT. The CDR3 nucleotides are TGTGCCAGCAGTGACTGGGGACAGGAAAACTATGGCTACACCTTC. Its translation: CASSDWGQENYGYTF.

There are a few counts of this clone. The V gene is TRBV6-5, the J gene TRBJ1-1; D is unclear. V lost 0 bases and J lost 8, with 7 bases in between. The length of the CDR3 is 12 residues. CDR1 MNHEY and CDR2 SVGAGI come from the germline V gene. For the CDR3, the DNA is TGTGCCAGCAGTTACTCGGGCAGAGAAGCTTTCTTT. Translated: CASSYSGREAFF.

This rearrangement joins TRBV13 to TRBJ2-3; 7 positions match TRBD2. The CDR3 contains 15 residues. The germline V gene has CDR1 PRHDT and CDR2 FYEKMQ (reference sequence). The ends lost 3 bases at V and 2 bases at J; junction bases unmatched: 5. The CDR3 spells CASSLGRDYTDTQYF. CDR3 nucleotides: TGTGCCAGCAGCTTGGGACGGGACTACACAGATACGCAGTATTTT.

The CDR3 nucleotides read TGTGCCAGCAGTTTAAGACACTCCCCCTACGAGCAGTACTTC. Its translation: CASSLRHSPYEQYF. The chain links TRBV28 to TRBJ2-7; D unclear. The CDR3 consists of 14 residues. V gave up 2 bases and J gave up 2 bases, with 10 bases separating them. The germline gives CDR1 MDHEN, CDR2 SYDVKM.

The rearrangement joins TRBV6-4 to TRBJ2-3, with D possibly being TRBD2 (6 bases). Germline CDR1 reads MRHNA; CDR2 reads SNTAGT. The CDR3 covers 15 residues. Trimming removed 2 bases at V and 3 bases at J, with 12 bases between. CDR3 nucleotides: TGTGCCAGCAGTGACGGGCGGGGCCCAACAGATACGCAGTATTTT. Translating it yields CASSDGRGPTDTQYF.

This rearrangement joins TRBV11-2 to TRBJ2-5, with 8 bases that match TRBD1. J lost 1 base, V lost 10 bases, and 8 bases had no gene match. The CDR3 contains 14 residues. From germline, CDR1 is SGHAT and CDR2 FQNNGV. CDR3 in DNA: TGTGCCAACAGTTATACAGGGGGCCAAGAGACCCAGTACTTC. This codes for CANSYTGGQETQYF.